Listed here are 8 T cell receptor beta chains from one sample, sequenced in a study of T cell responses to AZD1222 COVID-19 vaccine (dated by TCRdb to the early 2020s). The time point label here, explained by the study, means: baseline before first vaccination. The protocol used for the library was the immunoSEQ multiplex PCR assay. TCRdb obtained this table from immuneACCESS and retained in-frame rearrangements with V and J assigned. These tables miss some clones; where compared with another copy, unresolved V genes account for less than half of the shortfall, and the remainder is unexplained. The sample table records under 85,000 clones; 70% to 90% of these occur just once. The ten largest clones capture roughly a tenth of the sample. Sample: peripheral blood, taken on day 0 of AZD1222 vaccination. Receptors were obtained from an adult in good health.

The sample holds one count of this clone. The chain combines TRBV10-2 with TRBJ2-5; 8 bases are a match to TRBD2. Trimming removed 6 bases from V and 5 bases from J; junction bases left unmatched: 8. The CDR3 has 14 amino acids. Germline assignment: CDR1 WSHSY and CDR2 SAAADI. CDR3: CASSIGGALETQYF. DNA of the CDR3: TGCGCCAGCAGCATCGGGGGGGCGTTGGAGACCCAGTACTTC.

This clone showed up just a few times. This rearrangement joins TRBV2 to TRBJ2-7; possibly TRBD2 for D (7 bases). The CDR3 has 14 amino acids. V was shortened by 6 bases and J by 2 bases, with 14 bases between the two germline ends. CDR1 is SNHLY, CDR2 FYNNEI, per germline. The CDR3 loop is CASRRGLSTYEQYV. DNA for the CDR3: TGTGCCAGCAGGCGGGGGCTTTCAACCTACGAGCAGTACGTC.

This chain links TRBV7-3 with TRBJ2-3; 16 nucleotides align to TRBD2. The CDR3 covers 18 residues. Germline assignment: CDR1 SGHTA and CDR2 FQGTGA. With 5 bases clipped from V and 1 base from J, the junction kept 6 bases outside the gene matches. The CDR3 DNA reads as TGTGCCAGCAGCCCGGGACTAGCGGGAGGGCTTCGCACAGATACGCAGTATTTT. Protein product: CASSPGLAGGLRTDTQYF.

This chain links TRBV2 with TRBJ2-3; D ambiguous. V dropped 5 bases and J dropped 8 bases, with 8 bases sitting between them. Looked up from germline, CDR1 is SNHLY and CDR2 is FYNNEI. The CDR3 is 11 residues long. The CDR3 region is CASSPVGTQYF. The CDR3 DNA reads as TGTGCCAGCAGTCCCGTGGGTACGCAGTATTTT.

The sample holds a few counts of this clone. V usage is TRBV19 and J usage is TRBJ2-2; D remains unclear. Trimming removed 7 bases at V and 1 base at J, with 7 bases between. Germline assignment: CDR1 LNHDA and CDR2 SQIVND (reference sequence). The CDR3 is 13 residues long. For the CDR3, the DNA is TGTGCCAGTACCGACCAGAACACCGGGGAGCTGTTTTTT. Its translation is CASTDQNTGELFF.

This chain links TRBV6-1 with TRBJ1-3; D uncertain. Germline V gene data show CDR1 as MNHNS and CDR2 as SASEGT. V lost 3 bases to trimming and J lost 0 bases, with 3 bases between them. CDR3 length: 13 amino acids. The CDR3 DNA sequence: TGTGCCAGCAGTGATAACTCTGGAAACACCATATATTTT. Encoded protein: CASSDNSGNTIYF.

V and J are TRBV2 and TRBJ2-3; no firm D call. Looked up from germline, CDR1 is SNHLY and CDR2 is FYNNEI. The CDR3 length is 14 residues. The V and J ends lost 2 bases and 4 bases respectively, with 10 bases between them. Written as DNA, the CDR3 is TGTGCCAGCAGTGAATTGTTAGAATCAGATACGCAGTATTTT. It codes for CASSELLESDTQYF.

The chain has TRBV28 and TRBJ1-2; weak D call: TRBD1 (6 bases). The germline V gene has CDR1 MDHEN and CDR2 SYDVKM. V lost 7 bases, J lost 4 bases, and 13 bases lay in between. The CDR3 length is 13 residues. The CDR3 is CASKRGGSYGYTF. The CDR3 nucleotides read TGTGCCAGCAAGAGGGGGGGGTCCTATGGCTACACCTTC.